Sequencing of this T cell receptor beta chain was carried out in a study of blood T cell repertoires in COVID-19. Study context: Sites across the United States, Italy and Spain contributed samples from acute and convalescent COVID-19. T cells, B-cell-depleted T cells, or PBMCs supplied cDNA or gDNA.

As originally analysed: Reference gene primer amplification yielded estimated nucleated cell counts. Here immunoSEQ multiplex PCR was the method, and the copy in TCRdb shows in-frame clones only, minus some. V, J and clone size are taken as reported in that table, and D and trimming were inferred from the DNA itself. Among about 230,000 clones, 70% to 85% were seen once, and the ten largest hold around 2.5%. This clone was seen more than once but under ten times. Germline V lookup: CDR1 SGHTA, CDR2 FQGNSA. V lost 5 bases to trimming and J lost 9 bases, with 11 bases between them. The CDR3 is 12 residues long.

Sequencing was carried out using peripheral blood. The chain carries TRBV7-2 and TRBJ2-1; D not resolved. The receptor was isolated from a man aged 40-49 years who had recovered from COVID-19. CDR3 DNA sequence: TGTGCCAGCAGCAAAAGGTCGGGTGAGCAGTTCTTC. Encoded protein: CASSKRSGEQFF. The whole variable domain, remainder taken from reference TRBV7-2 and TRBJ2-1, is GAGVSQSPSNKVTEKGKDVELRCDPISGHTALYWYRQSLGQGLEFLIYFQGNSAPDKSGLPSDRFSAERTGGSVSTLTIQRTQQEDSAVYLCASSKRSGEQFFGPGTRLTVL.